The 26 T cell receptor beta chains presented below share a single source sample, sequenced in a study of T cells in localized non-small cell lung cancer. Clones were sequenced by immunoSEQ multiplex PCR, and TCRdb holds only the in-frame ones, with some missing. The table shows under 50,000 clones, with 80% to 85% occurring only once. Sequencing used peripheral blood mononuclear cells, obtained before any cancer treatment. The source of these receptors is a man aged 35-75 years with stage III lung adenocarcinoma.

The chain uses TRBV7-8 and TRBJ2-5, with 11 bases fitting TRBD1. CDR3 length: 15 residues. V trimming: 4 bases; J trimming: 7 bases; junction bases outside the gene matches: 8. Germline V gives CDR1 SGHVS, CDR2 FQNEAQ. This chain's CDR3 is CASSSAGTGGATQYF. Written as DNA, the CDR3 is TGTGCCAGCAGCTCAGCCGGGACAGGGGGAGCGACCCAGTACTTC. Full variable domain (rest looked up from reference TRBV7-8 and TRBJ2-5): GAGVSQSPRYKVAKRGQDVALRCDPISGHVSLFWYQQALGQGPEFLTYFQNEAQLDKSGLPSDRFFAERPEGSVSTLKIQRTQQEDSAVYLCASSSAGTGGATQYFGPGTRLLVL.

This rearrangement joins TRBV28 to TRBJ1-3; D unresolved. Deletions cut 2 bases from V and 4 bases from J, with 9 bases between. Germline CDR1 and CDR2: MDHEN and SYDVKM. The CDR3 consists of 14 residues. CDR3 sequence (DNA): TGTGCCAGCAGTTTAGGGTTGGGCGGAAACACCATATATTTT. This codes for CASSLGLGGNTIYF.

This clone occurred a few times. This chain links TRBV5-1 with TRBJ2-7; D is tentatively TRBD1 or TRBD2 (5 bases each). Germline V lookup: CDR1 SGHRS, CDR2 YFSETQ. This CDR3 spans 14 amino acids. The V end lost 6 bases, the J end lost 4 bases, and 17 bases lay between the germline ends. CDR3 coding DNA: TGCGCCAGCACAAAAGGGGACGGAACTTACGAGCAGTACTTC. Encoded protein: CASTKGDGTYEQYF.

This chain connects TRBV10-3 to TRBJ1-2, with D hard to call. Per germline, CDR1 ENHRY and CDR2 SYGVKD. The CDR3 consists of 13 residues. Trimming took 11 bases from V and 6 from J, leaving 19 bases between them. CDR3 protein: CAAKADTAHGYTF. CDR3 bases: TGTGCCGCCAAGGCGGATACAGCCCATGGCTACACCTTC.

This chain uses TRBV4-2 with TRBJ1-6; possibly TRBD1 for D (6 bases). This CDR3 region has 14 residues. CDR1 and CDR2 (germline): LGHNA, YNFKEQ. V shed 6 bases and J shed 7 bases, with 13 bases lying between them. The CDR3 DNA sequence: TGTGCCAGCAGGTACGGACAGTCCAATTCACCCCTCCACTTT. Protein product: CASRYGQSNSPLHF.

The chain couples TRBV18 to TRBJ1-2; possible D gene TRBD1, 6 bases. This CDR3 spans 18 amino acids. The V gene's germline CDR1 is KGHSH and CDR2 LQKENI. Trimming pared 1 base from V and 2 bases from J, leaving 20 bases between. The CDR3 bases are TGTGCCAGCTCACCACGGGGGCCTAGGGAGGCCCACAACTATGGCTACACCTTC. Amino acid sequence: CASSPRGPREAHNYGYTF.

The chain joins TRBV10-3 to TRBJ2-1, with D tentatively TRBD1 (7 bases). Trimming took 0 bases from V and 8 from J, leaving 17 bases between them. This CDR3 is built from 16 residues. Germline V gene data show CDR1 as ENHRY and CDR2 as SYGVKD. The CDR3 sequence: CAISESPGQEGDEQFF. For the CDR3, the DNA is TGTGCCATCAGTGAGTCGCCCGGACAGGAGGGCGATGAGCAGTTCTTC.

The V and J genes are TRBV29-1 and TRBJ1-1, with D perhaps matching TRBD1 (5 bases). Germline loops: CDR1 SQVTM, CDR2 ANQGSEA. The CDR3 is 15 residues long. V gave up 3 bases and J gave up 0 bases, with 14 bases separating them. The CDR3 nucleotides are TGCAGCGTTGATCTGGGACGGGACCTGAACACTGAAGCTTTCTTT. It encodes CSVDLGRDLNTEAFF.

The sample holds one count of this clone. V gene TRBV9 combines with J gene TRBJ2-7, with D uncertain. Germline V lookup: CDR1 SGDLS, CDR2 YYNGEE. The CDR3 covers 12 residues. V was pared by 2 bases and J by 2 bases, with 5 bases between. In DNA, the CDR3 is TGTGCCAGCAGCGTCCATGCCTACGAGCAGTACTTC. Amino acids: CASSVHAYEQYF.

In the case of this clone: The sample has other DNA sequences that encode this CDR3 too. This sequence joins TRBV6-5 and TRBJ2-5; D not certain. Germline V gene sequence: CDR1 MNHEY, CDR2 SVGAGI. This CDR3 has 12 amino acids. V was cut by 0 bases and J by 1 base, with 0 bases left in between. The CDR3 reads CASSYSQETQYF. CDR3 DNA: TGTGCCAGCAGTTACTCCCAAGAGACCCAGTACTTC.

This chain uses TRBV7-2 with TRBJ2-3, with 9 bases that match TRBD2. The germline V gene encodes CDR1 SGHTA and CDR2 FQGNSA. V shed 2 bases and J 7 bases; nucleotides not matched to a gene: 10. This CDR3 spans 16 amino acids. As DNA, the CDR3 is TGTGCCAGCAGCTTATCAACGCGGGGGGGCTTAAATACGCAGTATTTT. This encodes CASSLSTRGGLNTQYF.

The rearrangement uses TRBV5-6 and TRBJ2-7, with 13 bases that match TRBD2. Unmatched junction bases numbered 6, after V lost 3 bases and J lost 3 bases. In germline, CDR1 is SGHDT, CDR2 YYEEEE. The CDR3 sequence is 16 residues long. The CDR3 loop reads CASSSPGLAGDYEQYF. The CDR3 DNA reads as TGTGCCAGCAGCTCTCCCGGACTAGCGGGGGACTACGAGCAGTACTTC.

This sequence joins TRBV6-1 and TRBJ2-3; 13 bases line up with TRBD2. CDR3 length equals 15 residues. The germline V gene has CDR1 MNHNS and CDR2 SASEGT. The V segment lost 4 bases and the J segment 4 bases; nucleotides outside the gene matches: 2. CDR3 loop: CASSATSGGPDTQYF. The CDR3 nucleotides are TGTGCCAGCAGTGCGACTAGCGGGGGGCCAGATACGCAGTATTTT.

The gene calls are TRBV5-1 and TRBJ2-2; D might be TRBD1 (6 bases). The V gene lost 1 base and the J gene lost 0 bases, with 16 bases spanning the gap. The CDR3 has 18 residues. Germline V gives CDR1 SGHRS, CDR2 YFSETQ. The CDR3 loop is CASSLTFGQSPNTGELFF. In nucleotides, the CDR3 is TGCGCCAGCAGCTTGACTTTTGGACAGAGCCCGAACACCGGGGAGCTGTTTTTT.

This clone has a single count. The chain links TRBV2 to TRBJ2-6; a weak D match, TRBD1 (5 bases). CDR3 length: 14 residues. Germline CDR1 is SNHLY and CDR2 is FYNNEI. V shed 9 bases and J shed 0 bases, with 9 bases lying between them. The CDR3 region has the DNA TGTGCCAGGGGGCCGGGCTCTGGGGCCAACGTCCTGACTTTC. Protein sequence: CARGPGSGANVLTF.

The genes are TRBV5-4 and TRBJ1-6; the D is unclear. The CDR3 contains 15 residues. Germline V gene data show CDR1 as SGHNT and CDR2 as YYREEE (reference sequence). Trimming left V 2 bases short and J 4 bases short, with 10 bases between. The CDR3 loop reads CASSFQTSYNSPLHF. The CDR3 DNA follows: TGTGCCAGCAGCTTTCAGACATCTTATAATTCACCCCTCCACTTT.

The genes are TRBV13 and TRBJ2-2, with a tentative D call TRBD1 (5 bases). The germline gives CDR1 PRHDT, CDR2 FYEKMQ (reference sequence). Between the trimmed V and J ends, which lost 4 bases and 5 bases, there was a span of 8 bases. The CDR3 runs 13 residues. The CDR3 region has the DNA TGTGCCAGCAGCTCTCCAGGGACCGGGGAGCTGTTTTTT. It codes for CASSSPGTGELFF. Drawing the rest from reference TRBV13 and TRBJ2-2, the complete variable domain is AAGVIQSPRHLIKEKRETATLKCYPIPRHDTVYWYQQGPGQDPQFLISFYEKMQSDKGSIPDRFSAQQFSDYHSELNMSSLELGDSALYFCASSSPGTGELFFGEGSRLTVL.

This clone was seen only a few times. The rearrangement uses TRBV5-4 and TRBJ2-5; 8 bases line up with TRBD1. The CDR3 length is 15 residues. From germline, CDR1 is SGHNT and CDR2 YYREEE (reference sequence). V trimming: 0 bases; J trimming: 5 bases; junction bases outside the gene matches: 6. The CDR3 nucleotides are TGTGCCAGCAGCTTGGCCCCGACAGGGGCGGAGACCCAGTACTTC. Protein product: CASSLAPTGAETQYF.

V is TRBV7-8 and J is TRBJ1-2; D gene unclear. The CDR3 consists of 16 residues. The V end lost 2 bases, the J end lost 3 bases, and 16 bases lay between the germline ends. The germline V gene encodes CDR1 SGHVS and CDR2 FQNEAQ. This CDR3 reads CASSLREGPLDYGYTF. The CDR3 region has the DNA TGTGCCAGCAGCTTAAGGGAGGGCCCCCTGGACTATGGCTACACCTTC.

J is TRBJ1-5 and V is TRBV6-5; possible D gene TRBD1, 5 bases. The CDR3 length is 15 residues. Trimming stripped 0 bases from V and 7 bases from J, with 13 bases between. Germline V gene sequence: CDR1 MNHEY, CDR2 SVGAGI. In nucleotides, the CDR3 is TGTGCCAGCAGTTACTCGAACGGGGGGGAGCAGCCCCAGCATTTT. Encoded protein: CASSYSNGGEQPQHF.

The gene calls are TRBV5-5 and TRBJ2-2, with unresolved D. CDR1 and CDR2 from the germline V gene are SGHKS and YYEKEE (reference sequence). Trimming took 2 bases from V and 6 from J, leaving 11 bases between them. The CDR3 is 14 residues long. CDR3 DNA: TGTGCCAGCAGCTTCGAGGATTGGCCCGGGGAGCTGTTTTTT. Protein: CASSFEDWPGELFF. The whole variable domain, remainder taken from reference TRBV5-5 and TRBJ2-2, is DAGVTQSPTHLIKTRGQQVTLRCSPISGHKSVSWYQQVLGQGPQFIFQYYEKEERGRGNFPDRFSARQFPNYSSELNVNALLLGDSALYLCASSFEDWPGELFFGEGSRLTVL.

The sample holds one count of this clone. This chain uses TRBV27 with TRBJ1-1, with 8 positions matching TRBD1. J lost 1 base, V lost 3 bases, and 4 bases had no gene match. The CDR3 contains 15 residues. Per germline, CDR1 MNHEY and CDR2 SMNVEV (reference sequence). CDR3 sequence reads: CASSFWDRRNTEAFF. Here the CDR3 DNA reads TGTGCCAGCAGTTTCTGGGACAGGAGGAACACTGAAGCTTTCTTT.

The rearrangement uses TRBV5-1 and TRBJ2-1, with 9 bases matching TRBD1. This CDR3 has 16 amino acids. V lost 2 bases to trimming and J lost 6 bases; unmatched junction nucleotides: 9. CDR1 SGHRS and CDR2 YFSETQ come from the germline V gene. The CDR3 DNA sequence: TGCGCCAGCAGCTTTCCCGGGACAGGGATCCGCAATGAGCAGTTCTTC. It encodes CASSFPGTGIRNEQFF.

V gene TRBV9 combines with J gene TRBJ2-5; 11 nucleotides line up with TRBD2. V gave up 4 bases and J gave up 4 bases; unmatched junction bases: 3. Per germline, CDR1 SGDLS and CDR2 YYNGEE. The CDR3 runs to 14 residues. DNA of the CDR3: TGTGCCAGCAGCTTTAGCGGGGGGGCAGAGACCCAGTACTTC. This sequence encodes CASSFSGGAETQYF.

The chain has TRBV18 and TRBJ2-1, with TRBD2 as a possible D gene (5 bases). Germline V lookup: CDR1 KGHSH, CDR2 LQKENI. CDR3 length: 15 amino acids. Trimming shortened V by 0 bases and J by 0 bases, and 6 bases separated the two germline ends. The CDR3 loop reads CASSPPGSSYNEQFF. The CDR3 nucleotides read TGTGCCAGCTCACCACCGGGGAGCTCCTACAATGAGCAGTTCTTC. The variable domain in full, completed from reference TRBV18 and TRBJ2-1, reads NAGVMQNPRHLVRRRGQEARLRCSPMKGHSHVYWYRQLPEEGLKFMVYLQKENIIDESGMPKERFSAEFPKEGPSILRIQQVVRGDSAAYFCASSPPGSSYNEQFFGPGTRLTVL.

The chain recombines TRBV19 with TRBJ1-2; TRBD1 aligns across 9 bases. From germline, CDR1 is LNHDA and CDR2 SQIVND (reference sequence). With V trimmed by 4 bases and J by 5 bases, 2 bases remained unmatched. The CDR3 runs to 13 residues. For the CDR3, the DNA is TGTGCCAGTAGTACCGGACAGGGGTATGGCTACACCTTC. Its translation: CASSTGQGYGYTF.